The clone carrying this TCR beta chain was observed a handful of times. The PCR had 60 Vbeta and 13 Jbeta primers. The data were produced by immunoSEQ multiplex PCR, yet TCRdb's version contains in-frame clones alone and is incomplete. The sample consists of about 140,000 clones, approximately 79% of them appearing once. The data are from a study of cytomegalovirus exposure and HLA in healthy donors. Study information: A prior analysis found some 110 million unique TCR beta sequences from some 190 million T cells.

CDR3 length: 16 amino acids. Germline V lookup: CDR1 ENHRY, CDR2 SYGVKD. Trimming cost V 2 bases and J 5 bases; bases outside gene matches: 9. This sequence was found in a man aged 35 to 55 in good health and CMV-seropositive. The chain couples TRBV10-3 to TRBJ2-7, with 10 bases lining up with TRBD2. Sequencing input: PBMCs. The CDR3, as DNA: TGTGCCATCAGTGAGGGTATTAGCGGGAGGTTCAACGAGCAGTACTTC. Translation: CAISEGISGRFNEQYF.